Following are 15 T cell receptor beta chains from one sample sequenced in a study of T-cell memory formation after mild COVID-19. TCRdb reanalysed the 5' RACE reads using MiXCR and keeps one entry per CDR3 protein. The sample lists some 210,000 distinct CDR3 sequences; approximately 20% were seen once. The sample comprised PBMCs or a T cell subset sorted from them (not recorded which). These receptors came from an adult woman who had mild COVID-19 (a few samples of this study predate the infection). Cell type and time point are not known.

This clonotype showed up many times. This chain connects TRBV4-1 to TRBJ2-7; 7 bases are a match to TRBD2. The trim removed 4 bases at V and 7 bases at J, leaving 13 bases unmatched. From germline, CDR1 is MGHRA and CDR2 YSYEKL. This CDR3 region has 15 residues. The CDR3 loop reads CASSLSAGTGREQYF. DNA for the CDR3: TGCGCCAGCAGCCTCTCAGCGGGGACCGGTAGGGAGCAGTACTTC.

This clonotype was observed a few times. V is TRBV12-3 or TRBV12-4 and J is TRBJ2-7; TRBD1 might be the D (6 bases). V lost 5 bases and J 0 bases, leaving 14 bases between the germline ends. CDR3 length: 15 amino acids. Here the CDR3 DNA reads TGTGCCAGCAGTATGAGGACAGAGGTCTCCTACGAGCAGTACTTC. Translated, it gives CASSMRTEVSYEQYF.

The chain links TRBV12-3 or TRBV12-4 to TRBJ1-5; D unclear. V was shortened by 7 bases and J by 5 bases, with 18 bases between the two germline ends. The CDR3 length is 15 residues. The CDR3 DNA sequence: TGTGCCAGCAACCGCTCTCCCGGGAATTATCAGCCCCAGCATTTT. It codes for CASNRSPGNYQPQHF.

The chain employs TRBV5-1 and TRBJ1-1; unclear D gene. V shed 0 bases and J shed 5 bases, with 8 bases lying between them. The CDR3 is 13 residues long. Germline CDR1 SGHRS, CDR2 YFSETQ. The CDR3 reads CASSLGKGTEAFF. CDR3 DNA sequence: TGCGCCAGCAGCTTGGGGAAGGGAACTGAAGCTTTCTTT. Together with reference TRBV5-1 and TRBJ1-1, the CDR3 gives the full variable domain: KAGVTQTPRYLIKTRGQQVTLSCSPISGHRSVSWYQQTPGQGLQFLFEYFSETQRNKGNFPGRFSGRQFSNSRSEMNVSTLELGDSALYLCASSLGKGTEAFFGQGTRLTVV.

This clonotype has only a few counts. The chain combines TRBV3-1 with TRBJ1-4; 7 nucleotides align to TRBD1. CDR1 and CDR2 from the germline V gene are LGHDT and YNNKEL (reference sequence). The CDR3 has 15 amino acids. The trim removed 1 base at V and 5 bases at J, leaving 4 bases unmatched. The CDR3 region is CASSQGQGFNEKLFF. The DNA of the CDR3 is TGTGCCAGCAGCCAAGGACAGGGCTTCAATGAAAAACTGTTTTTT.

This clonotype was seen a few times. The rearrangement joins TRBV6-5 to TRBJ1-2; 7 nucleotides align to TRBD1. The CDR3 is 13 amino acids. V trimming: 6 bases; J trimming: 4 bases; junction bases outside the gene matches: 5. Looked up from germline, CDR1 is MNHEY and CDR2 is SVGAGI. CDR3 in amino acids: CASRDRTGYGYTF. The CDR3 DNA reads TGTGCCAGCAGAGACCGGACAGGCTATGGCTACACCTTC.

The chain carries TRBV5-1 and TRBJ2-5; maybe TRBD1 (5 bases). Trimming took 3 bases from V and 2 from J, leaving 11 bases between them. The CDR3 consists of 14 residues. Germline CDR1 and CDR2: SGHRS and YFSETQ. The CDR3 coding sequence is TGCGCCAGCAGCTCGACAGCGACTCAAGAGACCCAGTACTTC. Translation: CASSSTATQETQYF.

The chain has TRBV7-6 and TRBJ1-1; D might be TRBD1 (6 bases). Germline CDR1 is SGHVS and CDR2 is FNYEAQ. Trimming cost V 0 bases and J 0 bases, with 14 bases left between them. CDR3 length: 17 residues. This CDR3 is CASSLAPGGNLNTEAFF. In DNA, the CDR3 is TGTGCCAGCAGCTTAGCGCCGGGGGGCAACTTGAACACTGAAGCTTTCTTT. Full variable domain (remainder filled in from reference TRBV7-6 and TRBJ1-1): GAGVSQSPRYKVTKRGQDVALRCDPISGHVSLYWYRQALGQGPEFLTYFNYEAQQDKSGLPNDRFSAERPEGSISTLTIQRTEQRDSAMYRCASSLAPGGNLNTEAFFGQGTRLTVV.

The chain uses TRBV10-3 and TRBJ2-7; the D gene is possibly TRBD1 (5 bases). The V end was cut by 4 bases, the J end by 4 bases, with 14 bases between. The CDR3 extends over 14 amino acids. The germline V gene has CDR1 ENHRY and CDR2 SYGVKD. CDR3 protein: CAISGYPSGYEQYF. CDR3 bases: TGTGCCATCAGTGGATACCCGTCAGGGTACGAGCAGTACTTC.

This clonotype turned up a few times. The chain carries TRBV12-3 or TRBV12-4 and TRBJ2-5; D remains unclear. This CDR3 region has 12 residues. The V and J ends lost 7 bases and 2 bases respectively, with 8 bases between them. CDR3 amino acids: CASTTGQETQYF. CDR3 sequence (DNA): TGTGCCAGCACGACGGGTCAAGAGACCCAGTACTTC.

This clonotype came up a few times. The chain links TRBV25-1 to TRBJ2-7; D remains unclear. The CDR3 is 14 residues long. Trimming took off 5 bases at V and 1 base at J, with 12 bases between the two ends. Germline loops: CDR1 MGHDK, CDR2 SYGVNS. CDR3 sequence reads: CASSPPGKSYEQYF. The CDR3 nucleotides read TGTGCCAGCAGTCCACCTGGGAAGTCCTACGAGCAGTACTTC.

In its sample, this clonotype was seen a few times. The chain has TRBV6-5 and TRBJ1-1; D uncertain. The CDR3 covers 13 residues. V shed 2 bases and J shed 8 bases, with 12 bases lying between them. CDR1 and CDR2 from the germline V gene are MNHEY and SVGAGI. The CDR3 spells CASSYTTFKEAFF. In nucleotides, the CDR3 is TGTGCCAGCAGTTACACTACTTTTAAAGAAGCTTTCTTT.

This clonotype has more than one count but fewer than ten. The chain carries TRBV3-1 and TRBJ2-1; 10 nucleotides align to TRBD2. CDR1 and CDR2 (germline): LGHDT, YNNKEL (reference sequence). This CDR3 has 15 amino acids. V dropped 4 bases and J dropped 5; count of bases not matched to a gene: 5. The CDR3 DNA follows: TGTGCCAGCAGCCCAACCGGGACTAGCGACAATGAGCAGTTCTTC. As protein: CASSPTGTSDNEQFF.

V gene TRBV12-3 or TRBV12-4 combines with J gene TRBJ2-5, with TRBD2 identical over 12 bases. The CDR3 sequence is 14 residues long. With 5 bases clipped from V and 9 bases from J, the junction kept 7 bases outside the gene matches. The CDR3 is CASSRTSGMSPQYF. CDR3 bases: TGTGCCAGCAGTCGGACTAGCGGGATGAGTCCCCAGTACTTC.

This chain joins TRBV10-3 and TRBJ1-2; D gene ambiguous. The V gene lost 6 bases and the J gene lost 5 bases, with 16 bases spanning the gap. CDR1 is ENHRY and CDR2 is SYGVKD in the germline V gene. This CDR3 spans 14 amino acids. The CDR3, as DNA: TGTGCCATCAGGTGGAGTGGGAGAGGGTATGGCTACACCTTC. Protein sequence: CAIRWSGRGYGYTF.